This is a list of T cell receptor beta chains from one sample in a study of cytomegalovirus exposure and HLA in healthy donors. Assay: immunoSEQ multiplex PCR; the TCRdb copy retains only in-frame clones and omits some. The sample records some 160,000 clones, roughly 92% being singletons. Input material: PBMCs. Every receptor here comes from a man in his late teens or twenties in good health and CMV-seronegative. The CDR3 runs from the conserved cysteine through the conserved F or W. A D gene is named only where the DNA matches it firmly.

d_call: .
j_call: TRBJ1-2
v_call: TRBV18
cdr3_aa: CASSPQGISGDGYTF

d_call: .
j_call: TRBJ2-5
v_call: TRBV30
cdr3_aa: CAWSVGAETQYF

d_call: .
j_call: TRBJ2-5
v_call: TRBV6-1
cdr3_aa: CASSEAPTARETQYF

d_call: .
j_call: TRBJ2-6
v_call: TRBV7-9
cdr3_aa: CASRNTGSSGANVLTF

d_call: TRBD2
j_call: TRBJ2-1
v_call: TRBV4-3
cdr3_aa: CASSQVYGTRTTIEQFF

d_call: .
j_call: TRBJ2-1
v_call: TRBV27
cdr3_aa: CASSLSGQIYEQFF

d_call: .
j_call: TRBJ2-5
v_call: TRBV6-1
cdr3_aa: CASSERVGGRRETQYF

d_call: TRBD1
j_call: TRBJ1-2
v_call: TRBV2
cdr3_aa: CASRTGGIYGYTF

d_call: .
j_call: TRBJ1-2
v_call: TRBV6-5
cdr3_aa: CASSPDRFNYGYTF

d_call: .
j_call: TRBJ2-1
v_call: TRBV27
cdr3_aa: CASSFGRTGSYNEQFF

d_call: .
j_call: TRBJ2-3
v_call: TRBV25-1
cdr3_aa: CASSEYRPGDTQYF

d_call: TRBD1
j_call: TRBJ2-5
v_call: TRBV9
cdr3_aa: CASTRQGSSKETQYF

d_call: .
j_call: TRBJ1-5
v_call: TRBV6-5
cdr3_aa: CASRRQDNQPQHF

d_call: TRBD1
j_call: TRBJ2-7
v_call: TRBV27
cdr3_aa: CASSGQGAVGTSSEQYF

d_call: .
j_call: TRBJ1-2
v_call: TRBV19
cdr3_aa: CASSRAGTYGYTF

d_call: TRBD1
j_call: TRBJ1-2
v_call: TRBV5-4
cdr3_aa: CASSYTGEDGYTF

d_call: .
j_call: TRBJ1-2
v_call: TRBV6-5
cdr3_aa: CASTMRGRGFNGYTF

d_call: .
j_call: TRBJ2-5
v_call: TRBV6-5
cdr3_aa: CASRPTGAGTQYF

d_call: TRBD2
j_call: TRBJ2-1
v_call: TRBV11-3
cdr3_aa: CASSLRRGLAGDNEQFF

d_call: TRBD2
j_call: TRBJ2-5
v_call: TRBV27
cdr3_aa: CASSRLAGNPETQYF

d_call: .
j_call: TRBJ2-1
v_call: TRBV12-2
cdr3_aa: CASGGNEQFF

d_call: TRBD1
j_call: TRBJ1-2
v_call: TRBV6-1
cdr3_aa: CASSEGQGALGYTF

d_call: TRBD1
j_call: TRBJ1-1
v_call: TRBV27
cdr3_aa: CASRKTGQGAAEAFF

d_call: TRBD1
j_call: TRBJ2-5
v_call: TRBV15
cdr3_aa: CATSRNAGQGGETQYF

d_call: TRBD2
j_call: TRBJ2-2
v_call: TRBV5-1
cdr3_aa: CASSLGGPSGSSTGELFF

d_call: TRBD1
j_call: TRBJ2-1
v_call: TRBV11-3
cdr3_aa: CASSFPDRSEQFF

d_call: .
j_call: TRBJ1-1
v_call: TRBV13
cdr3_aa: CASSLGTGATEAFF

d_call: TRBD1
j_call: TRBJ1-5
v_call: TRBV19
cdr3_aa: CASKAGQVIQPQHF

d_call: TRBD2
j_call: TRBJ2-3
v_call: TRBV13
cdr3_aa: CASSPPRGLAGVDTQYF

d_call: TRBD2
j_call: TRBJ2-3
v_call: TRBV18
cdr3_aa: CASSPRAGADTQYF

d_call: TRBD1
j_call: TRBJ1-1
v_call: TRBV6-1
cdr3_aa: CASSEAGQGVTEAFF

d_call: TRBD2
j_call: TRBJ2-1
v_call: TRBV4-1
cdr3_aa: CASSRRLAGGDNEQFF

d_call: TRBD1
j_call: TRBJ2-1
v_call: TRBV10-3
cdr3_aa: CATRPDKGGGEQFF

d_call: .
j_call: TRBJ1-1
v_call: TRBV15
cdr3_aa: CATSRDRSHSNTEAFF

d_call: .
j_call: TRBJ2-1
v_call: TRBV27
cdr3_aa: CASSLNQGISYNEQFF

d_call: .
j_call: TRBJ2-1
v_call: TRBV5-6
cdr3_aa: CASSLLGQRSSYNEQFF

d_call: .
j_call: TRBJ1-4
v_call: TRBV21-1
cdr3_aa: CASSFGRGHEKLFF

d_call: .
j_call: TRBJ1-5
v_call: TRBV9
cdr3_aa: CASSRSTGINQPQHF